The rows below give T cell receptor beta chains drawn from one sample of a study of chemoradiotherapy in HPV16-positive cancers. Assay used: immunoSEQ multiplex PCR; TCRdb lists only in-frame clones, some missing. The data contain 30,000 to 35,000 clones, approximately 90% of them singletons. The sample was blood, taken from a patient who underwent chemoradiotherapy. These receptors were collected from a human donor with HPV-associated anogenital cancer. The CDR3 runs from the conserved cysteine through the conserved F or W. D genes are given only for firm matches. Size is stated for part of the rows, as once, few or many counts, or as a class when the clone is expanded.

D: TRBD2
V: TRBV4-2
J: TRBJ2-7
size: -
DNA: TGTGCCAGCAGCCAGGCCCAGAGCAGCGGGGGGACCGAGCAGTACTTC
CDR3: CASSQAQSSGGTEQYF

D: TRBD2
V: TRBV15
J: TRBJ2-2
size: -
DNA: TGTGCCACCAGCAGAGGGGTGGCGGCGGGGGGGAACACCGGGGAGCTGTTTTTT
CDR3: CATSRGVAAGGNTGELFF

D: -
V: TRBV5-1
J: TRBJ2-6
size: -
DNA: TGCGCCAGCAGCCACCTGCTCTCTGGGGCCAACGTCCTGACTTTC
CDR3: CASSHLLSGANVLTF

D: -
V: TRBV7-2
J: TRBJ2-7
size: -
DNA: TGTGCCAGCAGCGCCCAATTTCCCCGCGAGCAGTACTTC
CDR3: CASSAQFPREQYF

D: -
V: TRBV5-1
J: TRBJ2-3
size: -
DNA: TGCGCCAGCAGCTTGGGGGGACAACACACAGATACGCAGTATTTT
CDR3: CASSLGGQHTDTQYF

D: -
V: TRBV5-1
J: TRBJ1-4
size: -
DNA: TGCGCCAGCAGCTCCCACGGGCCAACTAATGAAAAACTGTTTTTT
CDR3: CASSSHGPTNEKLFF

D: -
V: TRBV19
J: TRBJ2-6
size: -
DNA: TGTGCCAGTAGTGCGGGTGGGGCCAACGTCCTGACTTTC
CDR3: CASSAGGANVLTF

D: -
V: TRBV7-8
J: TRBJ2-1
size: -
DNA: TGTGCCAGCAGATATGCAGACGACAGCTCCTACAATGAGCAGTTCTTC
CDR3: CASRYADDSSYNEQFF

D: -
V: TRBV5-1
J: TRBJ2-3
size: -
DNA: TGCGCCAGCAGCCCCGAGTGGGGTACGCAGTATTTT
CDR3: CASSPEWGTQYF

D: -
V: TRBV28
J: TRBJ1-6
size: -
DNA: TGTGCCAGCAGTTTATTATACACCCGAAATTCACCCCTCCACTTT
CDR3: CASSLLYTRNSPLHF

D: -
V: TRBV14
J: TRBJ2-1
size: -
DNA: TGTGCCAGCAGCTTCTTTACGGGAGCACCACGGGAGCAGTTCTTC
CDR3: CASSFFTGAPREQFF

D: -
V: TRBV23-1
J: TRBJ2-7
size: few
DNA: TGCGCCAGCAGTCACGGACGGATATACGAGCAGTACTTC
CDR3: CASSHGRIYEQYF

D: -
V: TRBV27
J: TRBJ2-7
size: -
DNA: TGTGCCAGCAGTTTAAACGGGGAGTACGAGCAGTACTTC
CDR3: CASSLNGEYEQYF

D: -
V: TRBV5-1
J: TRBJ2-5
size: -
DNA: TGCGCCAGCAGCTTGGGCGGTATATTGAAAAGAGACCAGTACTTC
CDR3: CASSLGGILKRDQYF

D: -
V: TRBV29-1
J: TRBJ1-2
size: -
DNA: TGCAGCGTTGATCAGGCAAGCGGCCGAATCTATGGCTACACCTTC
CDR3: CSVDQASGRIYGYTF

D: TRBD1
V: TRBV18
J: TRBJ1-2
size: few
DNA: TGTGCCAGCTCACCGATGACAGGGGATGGCTACACCTTC
CDR3: CASSPMTGDGYTF

D: -
V: TRBV27
J: TRBJ1-2
size: -
DNA: TGTGCCAGCAGTTCGACAGGCAACTATGGCTACACCTTC
CDR3: CASSSTGNYGYTF

D: TRBD1
V: TRBV7-2
J: TRBJ1-2
size: -
DNA: TGTGCCAGCAGCCGGCGACAGGGCCTCTTCCCCTTCTTC
CDR3: CASSRRQGLFPFF

D: TRBD1
V: TRBV10-3
J: TRBJ1-2
size: -
DNA: TGTGCCATCAGTGAGTCGGGACAGGGCCTTGTCTATGGCTACACCTTC
CDR3: CAISESGQGLVYGYTF

D: -
V: TRBV7-2
J: TRBJ1-5
size: -
DNA: TGTGCCAGCAGCTTAGGCGGGGAGAGACAGCCCCAGCATTTT
CDR3: CASSLGGERQPQHF

D: TRBD2
V: TRBV5-4
J: TRBJ2-3
size: -
DNA: TGTGCCAGCAGCTTGGAAGCGGGGGTAGTAGATACGCAGTATTTT
CDR3: CASSLEAGVVDTQYF

D: -
V: TRBV5-1
J: TRBJ1-1
size: -
DNA: TGCGCCAGCAGCTCCCCCGGGGGCCGAGATGAAGCTTTCTTT
CDR3: CASSSPGGRDEAFF

D: -
V: TRBV11-1
J: TRBJ2-6
size: -
DNA: TGTGCCAGCAGCAGACAACCTCCGGGGTTCAGCTCTGGGGCCAACGTCCTGACTTTC
CDR3: CASSRQPPGFSSGANVLTF

D: -
V: TRBV28
J: TRBJ2-7
size: few
DNA: TGTGCCAGCAGTTTATCACAGACCCGCTACGAGCAGTACTTC
CDR3: CASSLSQTRYEQYF

D: -
V: TRBV4-3
J: TRBJ1-1
size: few
DNA: TGCGCCAGCAGCCCGGACAGTCCTAACACTGAAGCTTTCTTT
CDR3: CASSPDSPNTEAFF

D: -
V: TRBV7-9
J: TRBJ1-2
size: few
DNA: TGTGCCAGCAGCCCCCACATATATGGCTACACCTTC
CDR3: CASSPHIYGYTF

D: -
V: TRBV19
J: TRBJ2-5
size: -
DNA: TGTGCCAGTAATGAAAACCGGTACCAAGAGACCCAGTACTTC
CDR3: CASNENRYQETQYF

D: TRBD1
V: TRBV29-1
J: TRBJ2-1
size: -
DNA: TGCAGCGTCCAAGGGGGCGTCTCTTACAATGAGCCCTACAATGAGCAGTTCTTC
CDR3: CSVQGGVSYNEPYNEQFF

D: -
V: TRBV6-1
J: TRBJ2-3
size: -
DNA: TGTGCCAGCAGTGAAGATAAAGGTCAAACAGATACGCAGTATTTT
CDR3: CASSEDKGQTDTQYF

D: -
V: TRBV5-4
J: TRBJ2-7
size: -
DNA: TGTGCCAGCACCACATGGGGGGACTACGAGCAGTACTTC
CDR3: CASTTWGDYEQYF

D: -
V: TRBV7-9
J: TRBJ1-6
size: -
DNA: TGTGCCAGCAGCTTAGCCGGCAGGGCCAATAATTCACCCCTCCACTTT
CDR3: CASSLAGRANNSPLHF

D: TRBD1
V: TRBV4-2
J: TRBJ1-2
size: -
DNA: TGTGCCAGCAGCCGACCGGGACAGGGGTACTATGGCTACACCTTC
CDR3: CASSRPGQGYYGYTF

D: -
V: TRBV12-2
J: TRBJ1-6
size: -
DNA: TGTGCAAGTCGCTTAAGGCACATACAGACCGATTATAATTCACCCCTCCACTTT
CDR3: CASRLRHIQTDYNSPLHF

D: -
V: TRBV18
J: TRBJ2-6
size: -
DNA: TGTGCCAGCTCACCACAGGGTGACTCTGGGGCCAACGTCCTGACTTTC
CDR3: CASSPQGDSGANVLTF

D: -
V: TRBV13
J: TRBJ2-7
size: -
DNA: TGTGCCAGCAGTCCAGGACAGAGCTCCTACGAGCAGTACTTC
CDR3: CASSPGQSSYEQYF

D: TRBD1
V: TRBV7-9
J: TRBJ2-7
size: -
DNA: TGTGCCAGCAGCTTAGGAGAGACAGGGGACGAGCAGTACTTC
CDR3: CASSLGETGDEQYF

D: TRBD1
V: TRBV27
J: TRBJ1-5
size: -
DNA: TGTGCCAGCAGTTTATCGAGAGGGGGCGGGCAGCCCCAGCATTTT
CDR3: CASSLSRGGGQPQHF